This T cell receptor (beta chain) is drawn from a study of T-cell reconstitution after alpha-beta-depleted transplantation in children. Unique molecular identifiers were incorporated during preparation of the TCRbeta library. TCRdb ran MiXCR on the PCR reads and lists one entry per CDR3 protein. The repertoire has some 350,000 distinct CDR3 sequences, 10% of them found once; the top ten carry approximately 2.3%. Germline V lookup: CDR1 DFQATT, CDR2 SNEGSKA (reference sequence). The CDR3 loop spans 15 amino acids. For this clonotype: A much larger clone sits a single nucleotide away, making a read error possible.

The gene calls are TRBV20-1 and TRBJ2-3; 11 nucleotides agree with TRBD2. The input for sequencing was PBMCs from the stem cell graft donor, taken from the stem cell graft. The source is a human donor who donated a stem cell graft to a child with acute lymphoblastic leukemia. As DNA, the CDR3 is TGCAGTGCTAGAAGGCTAGCGGGAGGAACAGATACGCATTATTTT. This gives the protein CSARRLAGGTDTHYF.